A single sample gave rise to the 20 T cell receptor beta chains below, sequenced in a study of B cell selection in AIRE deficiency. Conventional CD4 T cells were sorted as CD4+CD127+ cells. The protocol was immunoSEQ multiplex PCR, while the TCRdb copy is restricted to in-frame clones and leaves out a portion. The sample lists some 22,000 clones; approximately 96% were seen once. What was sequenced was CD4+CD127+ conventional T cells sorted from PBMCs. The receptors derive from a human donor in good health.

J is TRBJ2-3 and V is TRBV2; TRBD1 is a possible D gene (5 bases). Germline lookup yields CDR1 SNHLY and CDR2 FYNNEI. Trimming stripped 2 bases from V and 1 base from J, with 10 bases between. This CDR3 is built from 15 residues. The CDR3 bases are TGTGCCAGCAGTGAATTGGGCAGGGGCACAGATACGCAGTATTTT. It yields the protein CASSELGRGTDTQYF.

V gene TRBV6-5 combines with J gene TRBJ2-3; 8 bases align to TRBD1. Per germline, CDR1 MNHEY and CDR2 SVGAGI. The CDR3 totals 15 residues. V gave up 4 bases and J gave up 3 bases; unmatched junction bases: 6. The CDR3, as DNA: TGTGCCAGCAGTTCTGGACAGGGTACGACAGATACGCAGTATTTT. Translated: CASSSGQGTTDTQYF.

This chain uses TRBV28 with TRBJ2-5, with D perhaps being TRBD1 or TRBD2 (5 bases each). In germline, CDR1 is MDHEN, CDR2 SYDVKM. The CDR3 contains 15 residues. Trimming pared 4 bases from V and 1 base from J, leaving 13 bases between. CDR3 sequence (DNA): TGTGCCAGCAGTTGGGGACGGCCGATCCAAGAGACCCAGTACTTC. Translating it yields CASSWGRPIQETQYF.

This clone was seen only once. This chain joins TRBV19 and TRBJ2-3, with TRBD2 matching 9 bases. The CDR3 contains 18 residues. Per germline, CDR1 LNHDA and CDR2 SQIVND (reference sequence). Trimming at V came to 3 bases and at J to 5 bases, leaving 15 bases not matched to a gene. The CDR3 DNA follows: TGTGCCAGTAGTATCCATCAGAAGTCTAGCGGGACGAAAGATACGCAGTATTTT. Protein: CASSIHQKSSGTKDTQYF.

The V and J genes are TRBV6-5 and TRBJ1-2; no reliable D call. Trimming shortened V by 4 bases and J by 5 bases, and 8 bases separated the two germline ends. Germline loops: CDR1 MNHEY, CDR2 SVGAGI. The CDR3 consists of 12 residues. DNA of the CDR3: TGTGCCAGCAGTTCGACGGAATATGGCTACACCTTC. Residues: CASSSTEYGYTF.

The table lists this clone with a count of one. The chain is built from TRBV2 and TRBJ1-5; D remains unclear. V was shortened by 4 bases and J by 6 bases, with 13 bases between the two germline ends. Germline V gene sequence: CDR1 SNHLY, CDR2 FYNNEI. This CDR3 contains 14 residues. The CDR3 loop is CASSVLESGQPQHF. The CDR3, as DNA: TGTGCCAGCAGTGTCCTGGAGAGCGGTCAGCCCCAGCATTTT.

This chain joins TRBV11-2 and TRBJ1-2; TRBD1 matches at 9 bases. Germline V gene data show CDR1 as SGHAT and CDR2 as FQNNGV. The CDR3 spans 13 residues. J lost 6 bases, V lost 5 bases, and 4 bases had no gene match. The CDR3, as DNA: TGTGCCAGCAGCCCCGGGACAGGGAATGGCTACACCTTC. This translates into CASSPGTGNGYTF.

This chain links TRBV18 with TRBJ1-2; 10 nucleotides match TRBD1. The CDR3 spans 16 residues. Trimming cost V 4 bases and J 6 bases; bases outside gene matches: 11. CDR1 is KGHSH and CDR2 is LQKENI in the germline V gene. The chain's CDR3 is CASSRSIDRGRDGYTF. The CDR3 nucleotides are TGTGCCAGCTCACGCTCTATTGACAGGGGGCGGGATGGCTACACCTTC.

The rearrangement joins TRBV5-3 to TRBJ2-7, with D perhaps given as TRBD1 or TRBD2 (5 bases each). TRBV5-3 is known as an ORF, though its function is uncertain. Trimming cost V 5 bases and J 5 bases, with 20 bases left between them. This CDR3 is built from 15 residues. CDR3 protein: CARSSLGTSLDEQYF. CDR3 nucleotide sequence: TGTGCCAGAAGTTCACTAGGGACGTCTCTCGACGAGCAGTACTTC.

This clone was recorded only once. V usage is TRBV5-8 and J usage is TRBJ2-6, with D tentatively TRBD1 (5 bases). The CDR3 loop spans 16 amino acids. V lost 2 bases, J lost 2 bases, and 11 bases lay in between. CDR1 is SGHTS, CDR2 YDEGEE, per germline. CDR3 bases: TGTGCCAGCAGCTTTCAGGGTAGCCCTGGGGCCAACGTCCTGACTTTC. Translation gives CASSFQGSPGANVLTF.

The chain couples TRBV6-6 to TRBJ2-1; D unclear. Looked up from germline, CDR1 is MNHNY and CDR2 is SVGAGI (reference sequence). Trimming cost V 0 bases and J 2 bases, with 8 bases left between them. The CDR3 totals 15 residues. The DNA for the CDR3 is TGTGCCAGCAGTTACTCGAGTGGGACCTACAATGAGCAGTTCTTC. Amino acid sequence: CASSYSSGTYNEQFF.

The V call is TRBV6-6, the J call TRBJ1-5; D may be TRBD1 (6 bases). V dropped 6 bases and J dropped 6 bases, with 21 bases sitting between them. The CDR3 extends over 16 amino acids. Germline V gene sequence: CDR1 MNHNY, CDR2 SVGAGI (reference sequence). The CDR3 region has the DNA TGTGCCAGCAGCCCCTCCTTTCCAGGGGCAACTCAGCCCCAGCATTTT. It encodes CASSPSFPGATQPQHF.

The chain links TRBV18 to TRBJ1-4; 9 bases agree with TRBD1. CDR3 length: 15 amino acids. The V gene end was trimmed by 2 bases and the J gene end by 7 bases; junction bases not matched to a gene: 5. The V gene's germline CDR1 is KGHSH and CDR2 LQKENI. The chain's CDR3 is CASSPATGGGEKLFF. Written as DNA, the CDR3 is TGTGCCAGCTCACCAGCAACAGGGGGCGGTGAAAAACTGTTTTTT. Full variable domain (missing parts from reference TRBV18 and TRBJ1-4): NAGVMQNPRHLVRRRGQEARLRCSPMKGHSHVYWYRQLPEEGLKFMVYLQKENIIDESGMPKERFSAEFPKEGPSILRIQQVVRGDSAAYFCASSPATGGGEKLFFGSGTQLSVL.

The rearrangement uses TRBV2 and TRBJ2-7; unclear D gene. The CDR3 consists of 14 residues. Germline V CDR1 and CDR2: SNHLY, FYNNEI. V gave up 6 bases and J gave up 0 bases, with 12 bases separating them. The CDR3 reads CASSSGSLSYEQYF. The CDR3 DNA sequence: TGTGCCAGCAGCTCCGGGTCCCTCTCCTACGAGCAGTACTTC.

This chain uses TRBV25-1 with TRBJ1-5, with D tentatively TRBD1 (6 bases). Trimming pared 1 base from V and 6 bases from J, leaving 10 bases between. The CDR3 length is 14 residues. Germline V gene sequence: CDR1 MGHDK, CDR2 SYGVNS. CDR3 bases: TGTGCCAGCAGTGAATCCGGGGGCGGTCAGCCCCAGCATTTT. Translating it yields CASSESGGGQPQHF. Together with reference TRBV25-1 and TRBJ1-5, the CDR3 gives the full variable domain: EADIYQTPRYLVIGTGKKITLECSQTMGHDKMYWYQQDPGMELHLIHYSYGVNSTEKGDLSSESTVSRIRTEHFPLTLESARPSHTSQYLCASSESGGGQPQHFGDGTRLSIL.

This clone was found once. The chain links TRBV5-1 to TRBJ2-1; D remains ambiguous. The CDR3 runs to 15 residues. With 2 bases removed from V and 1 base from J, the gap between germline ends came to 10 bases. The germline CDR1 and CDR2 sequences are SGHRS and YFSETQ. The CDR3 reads CASSFASGSYNEQFF. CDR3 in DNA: TGCGCCAGCAGCTTCGCCAGTGGTTCCTACAATGAGCAGTTCTTC.

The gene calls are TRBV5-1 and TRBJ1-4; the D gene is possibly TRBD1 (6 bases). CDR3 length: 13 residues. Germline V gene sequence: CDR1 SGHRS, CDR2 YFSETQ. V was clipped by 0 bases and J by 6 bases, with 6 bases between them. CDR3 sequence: CASSLEGDEKLFF. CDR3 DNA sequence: TGCGCCAGCAGCTTGGAGGGGGATGAAAAACTGTTTTTT.

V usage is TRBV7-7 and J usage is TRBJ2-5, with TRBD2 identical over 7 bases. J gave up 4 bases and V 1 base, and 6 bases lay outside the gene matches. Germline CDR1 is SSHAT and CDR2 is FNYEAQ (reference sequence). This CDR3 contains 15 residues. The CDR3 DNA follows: TGTGCCAGCAGCTTAGGCGGGGGAGTAGGAGAGACCCAGTACTTC. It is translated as CASSLGGGVGETQYF.

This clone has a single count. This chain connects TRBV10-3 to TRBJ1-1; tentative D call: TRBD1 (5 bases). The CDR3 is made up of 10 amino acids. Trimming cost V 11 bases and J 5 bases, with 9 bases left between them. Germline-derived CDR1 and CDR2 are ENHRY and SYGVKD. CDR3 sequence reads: CAAGGTEAFF. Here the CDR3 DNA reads TGTGCCGCGGGGGGAACTGAAGCTTTCTTT.

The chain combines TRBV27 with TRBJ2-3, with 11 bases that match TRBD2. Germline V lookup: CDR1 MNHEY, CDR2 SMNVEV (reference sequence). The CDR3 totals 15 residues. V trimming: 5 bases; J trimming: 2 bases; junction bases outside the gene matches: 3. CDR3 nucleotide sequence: TGTGCCAGCAGTCCTAGCGGGGGGCCCACAGATACGCAGTATTTT. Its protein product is CASSPSGGPTDTQYF.